The next 5 T cell receptor beta chains were all read from a single sample in a study of T cell responses to AZD1222 COVID-19 vaccine. Profiled with immunoSEQ multiplex PCR; TCRdb holds only in-frame clones, not every one. The sample contains about 85,000 clones, roughly nine tenths of which appear only once. Sequences were derived from peripheral blood, sampled on day 0 of AZD1222 vaccination. All receptors come from an adult in good health.

This clone occurred a few times. The chain carries TRBV6-5 and TRBJ2-3; D is possibly TRBD1 or TRBD2 (5 bases each). The V gene lost 10 bases and the J gene lost 0 bases, with 8 bases spanning the gap. The length of the CDR3 is 12 residues. Germline values: CDR1 MNHEY, CDR2 SVGAGI. CDR3 region: CATRDSTDTQYF. The CDR3, as DNA: TGTGCCACTAGGGACAGCACAGATACGCAGTATTTT.

J is TRBJ2-1 and V is TRBV4-1; possibly TRBD2 for D (6 bases). The CDR3 covers 17 residues. Trimming stripped 0 bases from V and 0 bases from J, with 12 bases between. Germline V CDR1 and CDR2: MGHRA, YSYEKL. CDR3 protein: CASSQDNSGSSYNEQFF. The CDR3 nucleotides read TGCGCCAGCAGCCAAGATAATAGCGGTAGCTCCTACAATGAGCAGTTCTTC.

This clone has just one count. J is TRBJ2-2 and V is TRBV5-4, with 12 bases aligning to TRBD2. V was pared by 4 bases and J by 1 base, with 2 bases of the junction left unmatched. Germline assignment: CDR1 SGHNT and CDR2 YYREEE (reference sequence). This CDR3 has 16 residues. CDR3 sequence: CASSLLAGGNTGELFF. Here the CDR3 DNA reads TGTGCCAGCAGCCTACTAGCGGGAGGGAACACCGGGGAGCTGTTTTTT.

The V and J genes are TRBV6-6 and TRBJ1-2, with unresolved D. V lost 0 bases to trimming and J lost 6 bases, with 8 bases between them. The CDR3 covers 13 residues. Looked up from germline, CDR1 is MNHNY and CDR2 is SVGAGI (reference sequence). This chain's CDR3 is CASSYSMADGYTF. DNA for the CDR3: TGTGCCAGCAGTTACTCGATGGCAGATGGCTACACCTTC.

V is TRBV5-1 and J is TRBJ1-1; D is undetermined. Deletions cut 2 bases from V and 3 bases from J, with 8 bases between. Per germline, CDR1 SGHRS and CDR2 YFSETQ. The CDR3 is 13 residues long. CDR3 in DNA: TGCGCCAGCAGCTTTTGGGATTACACTGAAGCTTTCTTT. It is translated as CASSFWDYTEAFF. Filled out from reference TRBV5-1 and TRBJ1-1, the complete variable domain reads KAGVTQTPRYLIKTRGQQVTLSCSPISGHRSVSWYQQTPGQGLQFLFEYFSETQRNKGNFPGRFSGRQFSNSRSEMNVSTLELGDSALYLCASSFWDYTEAFFGQGTRLTVV.